Described below is a single T cell receptor (beta chain) sequence and its context. Antigen specificity is unknown. This entry is derived from a study of cytomegalovirus exposure and HLA in healthy donors. CDR1 is SGDLS and CDR2 is YYNGEE in the germline V gene. The V end was cut by 3 bases, the J end by 4 bases, with 13 bases between. The CDR3 runs 14 residues. Whole-study results and caveats: The investigators catalogued 150 or so TCR beta chains as cytomegalovirus-associated. Donor immune exposure was known only as CMV serostatus. For most TCR sequences rarity was the rule, although some public TCRs occurred in many donors. A later analysis reported that several of the most significant clusters appeared to be linked to common viral pathogens, among them Epstein-Barr virus.

A multiplex PCR was run with 60 Vbeta primers and 13 Jbeta primers. Only in-frame clones appear in the TCRdb table, and some are missing; sequencing was by immunoSEQ multiplex PCR. Here the sample spans 150,000 to 200,000 clones, about 90% being singletons. This chain connects TRBV9 to TRBJ1-2, with TRBD1 as a possible D gene (6 bases). The receptor was isolated from a girl younger than two in good health and CMV-seronegative. Sequenced sample: PBMCs. The DNA of the CDR3 is TGTGCCAGCAGCGCTCGACAGGATAGCTATGGCTACACCTTC. Its translation is CASSARQDSYGYTF. Full variable domain (outside the CDR3, taken from reference TRBV9 and TRBJ1-2): DSGVTQTPKHLITATGQRVTLRCSPRSGDLSVYWYQQSLDQGLQFLIQYYNGEERAKGNILERFSAQQFPDLHSELNLSSLELGDSALYFCASSARQDSYGYTFGSGTRLTVV.